This record covers a single TCR beta chain. The data belong to a study of blood T cell repertoires in COVID-19. TCRdb's table, derived via immunoSEQ multiplex PCR, lists solely in-frame clones and lacks some. The sample yields some 220,000 clones, 85% to 90% seen once. CDR1 and CDR2 (germline): MGHRA, YSYEKL. V lost 3 bases, J lost 2 bases, and 11 bases lay in between. The CDR3 spans 15 residues. The study recruited people aged roughly 18 to 95 years across some 23 US areas. The gene calls are TRBV4-1 and TRBJ2-1; tentatively, D is TRBD2 (6 bases). The source is a woman between 18 and 29 years old in a cohort exposed to, infected with or recovered from COVID-19 (not recorded which). The sequenced material came from PBMCs or T cells enriched from blood (not recorded which). CDR3 sequence: CASSQEGIPYNEQFF. CDR3 DNA: TGCGCCAGCAGCCAGGAGGGGATACCCTACAATGAGCAGTTCTTC.